This TCR beta chain is from a study of blood T cell repertoires in COVID-19. This CDR3 is built from 12 residues. The germline V gene encodes CDR1 SGHTA and CDR2 FQGNSA. V lost 3 bases to trimming and J lost 7 bases, with 9 bases between them. This table comes from immunoSEQ multiplex PCR, and its TCRdb copy is limited to in-frame clones, with some not included. The sample lists about 150,000 clones, roughly nine tenths occurring once. Sequenced sample: peripheral blood. This receptor was obtained from a woman in her seventies with acute or convalescent COVID-19. The rearrangement uses TRBV7-2 and TRBJ1-2; D is uncertain. The CDR3 coding sequence is TGTGCCAGCAGCTTCCCCGGGGTTGGCTACACCTTC. Translated: CASSFPGVGYTF.